This TCR beta chain was obtained from a study of response to subunit inactivated influenza vaccine. From germline, CDR1 is MNHEY and CDR2 SMNVEV (reference sequence). V was pared by 6 bases and J by 7 bases, with 13 bases between. The length of the CDR3 is 13 residues. TCRdb re-called the RT-PCR reads through MiXCR, storing one row per CDR3 protein. Of 650,000 to 700,000 distinct CDR3 sequences detected, approximately 14% appear once; the ten largest clones hold roughly 11%. This clonotype showed up many times. Its specificity is not known. Whole-study results and caveats: After each seasonal influenza vaccination, few new T cells are recruited, the authors suggested.

This chain connects TRBV27 to TRBJ1-5, with D uncertain. Sequencing was performed on PBMCs from blood, taken roughly 12 days after vaccination. The receptor was derived from a man in his forties or fifties who received an inactivated influenza vaccine. In DNA, the CDR3 is TGTGCCAGCAGCTCGGGTCTATCCCAGCCCCAGCATTTT. Its protein product is CASSSGLSQPQHF.